Listed below are T cell receptor beta chains from one sample, sequenced in a study of Ad26.COV2.S vaccination and SARS-CoV-2 variants. Repertoires were generated with immunoSEQ multiplex PCR, while TCRdb's copy carries only in-frame clones and drops some. The sample has about 370,000 clones; roughly nine tenths are singletons. The starting material was peripheral blood, obtained in a trial of Ad26.COV2.S vaccine versus placebo. The receptors shown here come from a person aged 18-60 years who received the Ad26.COV2.S COVID-19 vaccine or a placebo. Each CDR3 is given with its conserved first and last residue. The D gene is left open where the match is weak. A row's size may be missing; if present it is once, few, many or a size class.

v_call	j_call	clone_size	d_call	cdr3_aa	cdr3_nt
TRBV2	TRBJ1-5	.	.	CASSMDNQPQHF	TGTGCCAGCAGTATGGACAATCAGCCCCAGCATTTT
TRBV5-1	TRBJ2-7	.	.	CASSLAQGIYEQYF	TGCGCCAGCAGCTTGGCCCAGGGAATCTACGAGCAGTACTTC
TRBV10-2	TRBJ2-5	.	.	CASTEGGQGATETQYF	TGCGCCAGCACTGAGGGAGGGCAGGGGGCGACGGAGACCCAGTACTTC
TRBV9	TRBJ2-5	.	.	CASSVRQRETQYF	TGTGCCAGCAGCGTCCGGCAAAGAGAGACCCAGTACTTC
TRBV2	TRBJ1-5	few	.	CASSERVFRAQHF	TGTGCCAGCAGTGAAAGGGTATTCAGGGCCCAGCATTTT
TRBV25-1	TRBJ1-1	.	.	CASSETTEAFF	TGTGCCAGCAGTGAAACCACTGAAGCTTTCTTT
TRBV4-3	TRBJ2-4	once	.	CASSQEFVGGNIQYF	TGCGCCAGCAGCCAAGAATTCGTAGGAGGAAACATTCAGTACTTC
TRBV6-5	TRBJ2-2	.	.	CASSYGQDTGELFF	TGTGCCAGCAGTTACGGGCAGGACACCGGGGAGCTGTTTTTT
TRBV7-2	TRBJ2-5	.	.	CASSLGDQETQYF	TGTGCCAGCAGCTTAGGTGACCAAGAGACCCAGTACTTC
TRBV12-5	TRBJ2-5	.	TRBD2	CASGFRLAVKQETQYF	TGTGCTAGTGGTTTTAGGCTAGCGGTTAAACAAGAGACCCAGTACTTC
TRBV27	TRBJ1-6	few	.	CASSLTSVYSPLHF	TGTGCCAGCAGTTTAACGTCGGTGTATTCACCCCTCCACTTT
TRBV5-6	TRBJ1-2	few	.	CASSLGATWRYTF	TGTGCCAGCAGCCTCGGGGCGACTTGGCGCTACACCTTC
TRBV19	TRBJ2-5	.	TRBD1	CASSADRVETQYF	TGTGCCAGTAGTGCGGACAGGGTAGAGACCCAGTACTTC
TRBV5-5	TRBJ1-2	.	.	CASSPPGGNYGYTF	TGTGCCAGCAGCCCGCCGGGTGGGAACTATGGCTACACCTTC
TRBV27	TRBJ2-7	once	.	CASTFGGRRCEQYF	TGTGCCAGCACCTTCGGCGGCAGGAGATGTGAGCAGTACTTC
TRBV18	TRBJ1-5	.	TRBD1	CASSSGGSDQPQHF	TGTGCCAGCTCATCAGGGGGGTCAGATCAGCCCCAGCATTTT
TRBV19	TRBJ1-6	.	.	CASSIEYLLGNSPLHF	TGTGCCAGTAGTATTGAGTACCTTCTCGGCAATTCACCCCTCCACTTT
TRBV30	TRBJ2-1	.	.	CAWSVQGRFF	TGTGCCTGGAGTGTACAAGGGCGTTTCTTC